This T cell receptor (beta chain) was documented in a study of T cell responses to AZD1222 COVID-19 vaccine. The table came from immunoSEQ multiplex PCR; TCRdb's copy has only in-frame clones and leaves some out. The sample lists around 99,000 clones, roughly nine tenths seen once, with less than 8.5% in the top ten. Study results and caveats: Repertoire samples came only from after the peak T cell response.

The CDR3 loop spans 15 amino acids. From germline, CDR1 is KGHSH and CDR2 LQKENI. J was trimmed by 3 bases and V by 3 bases; bases with no gene match: 7. Of note for this clone: As yet, its antigen is unknown.

This sample comprised peripheral blood, obtained on day 0 of AZD1222 vaccination. This chain joins TRBV18 and TRBJ1-1, with 7 positions matching TRBD1. The sequence derives from an adult in good health. The CDR3 sequence is CASSPEAGGDTEAFF. The DNA of the CDR3 is TGTGCCAGCTCACCCGAGGCAGGGGGGGACACTGAAGCTTTCTTT. Together with reference TRBV18 and TRBJ1-1, the CDR3 gives the full variable domain: NAGVMQNPRHLVRRRGQEARLRCSPMKGHSHVYWYRQLPEEGLKFMVYLQKENIIDESGMPKERFSAEFPKEGPSILRIQQVVRGDSAAYFCASSPEAGGDTEAFFGQGTRLTVV.